The TCR beta chain under discussion was sequenced for a study of response to subunit inactivated influenza vaccine. Study findings and constraints: The authors offered the suggestion that each seasonal influenza vaccination recruits few new T cells.

TCRdb itself ran the RT-PCR reads through MiXCR, one entry per CDR3 protein. The data hold 530,000 or so distinct CDR3 sequences, with about 25% observed a single time. Germline-derived CDR1 and CDR2 are MNHEY and SVGEGT. V was clipped by 7 bases and J by 1 base; unmatched bases: 6. CDR3 length: 14 amino acids. This clonotype was seen a few times. Its antigen is undetermined. The sequencing used CD4+ T cells sorted from PBMCs, collected 5 to 6 days after vaccination. The chain carries TRBV6-2 or TRBV6-3 and TRBJ2-5; 7 bases line up with TRBD1. This TCR came from a man in his forties or fifties who received an inactivated influenza vaccine. Here the CDR3 reads CASNARGIQETQYF. The DNA of the CDR3 is TGTGCCAGCAACGCCAGGGGGATCCAAGAGACCCAGTACTTC.